This TCR beta chain was captured in a study of CD8 T cells in ankylosing spondylitis. Quantitative 5'-RACE with molecular barcodes produced the TCR beta libraries. A single record per CDR3 protein comes from TCRdb applying MiXCR to the 5' RACE reads. The sample has more than 650,000 distinct CDR3 sequences; roughly 12% are singletons. Looked up from germline, CDR1 is DFQATT and CDR2 is SNEGSKA (reference sequence). The CDR3 covers 14 residues. The V and J ends lost 5 bases and 8 bases, in that order; junction bases with no gene match: 11. Turning to this clonotype: Its specificity is not known.

Study conclusions and caveats: CD8+ disease-linked clones were present at relatively low frequencies in blood. Among TCR beta sequences, a motif of several highly homologous variants appeared characteristic of ankylosing spondylitis blood.

The clonotype comes from a male donor with ankylosing spondylitis. The chain joins TRBV20-1 to TRBJ1-2, with 10 nucleotides matching TRBD1. The sample consisted of blood, either unsorted or a sorted T cell fraction (not recorded which). The CDR3 spells CSALKTGGLAGYTF. CDR3 nucleotide sequence: TGCAGTGCTCTTAAGACAGGGGGCCTTGCGGGCTACACCTTC.